These 21 T cell receptor beta chains originate from one sample sequenced in a study of metastatic and nonmetastatic thyroid tumors (dated by TCRdb to about 2020). Receptor libraries were prepared by PCR. TCRdb shows the sequencer as Illumina HiSeq 4000. TCRdb handled the public reads itself, with Q25 trimming in fastp and clone calling in MiXCR, and kept productive beta chains. The sample table holds roughly 71,000 clones, of which around 18% were seen once. The leading ten clones occupy 9.5% to 15% of the sample. Before undergoing thyroid surgery, none of the patients had been given any kind of treatment. Sequencing used blood. The receptors were sampled from a female donor with papillary thyroid cancer or a benign thyroid nodule (not recorded which). Some clones in this sample may be carry-over from other donors' samples.

Ten or more counts support this clone. V is TRBV20-1 and J is TRBJ2-1; the match to TRBD2 covers 7 bases. The CDR3 extends over 13 amino acids. Trimming at V came to 6 bases and at J to 7 bases, leaving 9 bases not matched to a gene. The V gene's germline CDR1 is DFQATT and CDR2 SNEGSKA (reference sequence). This CDR3 reads CSAGGRERNEQFF. CDR3 DNA sequence: TGCAGTGCGGGAGGGCGGGAGAGGAATGAGCAGTTCTTC.

This chain connects TRBV2 to TRBJ2-2, with 9 bases identical to TRBD1. Trimming took 9 bases from V and 5 from J; bases not matched to a gene: 1. Germline assignment: CDR1 SNHLY and CDR2 FYNNEI. This CDR3 has 12 amino acids. The CDR3, as DNA: TGTGCCAGTGGGACAGGGACCGGGGAGCTGTTTTTT. This encodes CASGTGTGELFF.

The rearrangement links TRBV11-2 to TRBJ2-7; a possible D gene is TRBD1 (6 bases). Germline CDR1 SGHAT, CDR2 FQNNGV. This CDR3 spans 15 amino acids. V dropped 1 base and J dropped 2 bases, with 12 bases sitting between them. CDR3 residues: CASSLVDRPTYEQYF. CDR3 nucleotide sequence: TGTGCCAGCAGCTTAGTTGACAGGCCGACCTACGAGCAGTACTTC.

This clone turned up a few times. One base away lies a much larger clone, so this may be a sequencing read error. Other nucleotide sequences from this sample produce the same CDR3. V gene TRBV29-1 combines with J gene TRBJ2-1; 7 bases are a match to TRBD1. Looked up from germline, CDR1 is SQVTM and CDR2 is ANQGSEA. Trimming took 7 bases from V and 2 from J; bases not matched to a gene: 5. CDR3 length equals 13 residues. The CDR3 DNA follows: TGCAGCGCCGGCAGGGGGACCTACAATGAGCAGTTCTTC. Protein: CSAGRGTYNEQFF.

This clone was detected once. The rearrangement uses TRBV5-1 and TRBJ2-1; 8 bases are shared with TRBD2. Germline assignment: CDR1 SGHRS and CDR2 YFSETQ. The length of the CDR3 is 14 residues. J gave up 4 bases and V 7 bases, and 7 bases lay outside the gene matches. This chain's CDR3 is CASGTSEGYNEQFF. In DNA, the CDR3 is TGCGCCAGCGGGACTAGTGAGGGGTACAATGAGCAGTTCTTC. Looking up the rest from reference TRBV5-1 and TRBJ2-1 gives the full variable domain: KAGVTQTPRYLIKTRGQQVTLSCSPISGHRSVSWYQQTPGQGLQFLFEYFSETQRNKGNFPGRFSGRQFSNSRSEMNVSTLELGDSALYLCASGTSEGYNEQFFGPGTRLTVL.

CDR3 amino acids: CAWIGEGSPYGYTF. CDR3 sequence (DNA): TGTGCCTGGATAGGTGAAGGCTCCCCGTATGGCTACACCTTC. V and J are TRBV30 and TRBJ1-2; no definite D call. Germline CDR1 and CDR2: GTSNPN and SVGIG (reference sequence). This CDR3 spans 14 amino acids. Trimming shortened V by 4 bases and J by 5 bases, and 17 bases separated the two germline ends.

As for this clone: A much more abundant neighbour one base away suggests this may be a read error. This sequence joins TRBV20-1 and TRBJ2-7; D may be TRBD2 (7 bases). The length of the CDR3 is 15 residues. CDR1 and CDR2 from the germline V gene are DFQATT and SNEGSKA (reference sequence). V was pared by 0 bases and J by 4 bases, with 16 bases between. This CDR3 is CSAREGAGRRYEQYF. CDR3 nucleotides: TGCAGTGCTAGAGAGGGGGCCGGGAGGAGGTACGAGCAGTACTTC.

This clone was recorded at least ten times. The chain couples TRBV12-5 to TRBJ2-7; 14 bases map to TRBD2. The CDR3 length is 17 residues. Germline V gene data show CDR1 as LGHNT and CDR2 as FRNRAP. After removal of 2 bases from V and 3 bases from J, the junction contained 6 bases not matched to a gene. The CDR3 DNA reads TGTGCTAGTGGTTTGTCAACCGGGACTAGCGGGAGCTACGAGCAGTACTTC. It encodes CASGLSTGTSGSYEQYF.

The rearrangement uses TRBV19 and TRBJ1-1; TRBD1 agrees at 12 bases. The V and J ends lost 1 base and 4 bases, in that order; junction bases with no gene match: 13. This CDR3 region has 19 residues. Germline V gene lookup returns CDR1 LNHDA and CDR2 SQIVND (reference sequence). The CDR3 bases are TGTGCCAGTAGTATAGGGCGACCGGGACAGGGGGCACGGGGCACTGAAGCTTTCTTT. Translation gives CASSIGRPGQGARGTEAFF.

This clone showed up many times. The genes are TRBV19 and TRBJ1-5; D is uncertain. Germline CDR1 reads LNHDA; CDR2 reads SQIVND (reference sequence). The CDR3 is 15 amino acids. V was pared by 8 bases and J by 7 bases, with 21 bases between. The CDR3 reads CASSLDEVTGQPQHF. DNA for the CDR3: TGTGCCAGTTCCCTTGACGAGGTCACGGGGCAGCCCCAGCATTTT.

As to this clone: Other DNA sequences from this sample encode an identical CDR3 as well. The chain has TRBV7-2 and TRBJ2-5; 9 nucleotides agree with TRBD2. V was pared by 5 bases and J by 4 bases, with 11 bases of the junction left unmatched. The CDR3 has 16 residues. Germline values: CDR1 SGHTA, CDR2 FQGNSA. CDR3 protein: CASSPAPGLAGETQYF. CDR3 DNA sequence: TGTGCCAGCAGCCCAGCTCCGGGACTAGCAGGAGAGACCCAGTACTTC.

The chain joins TRBV18 to TRBJ2-2, with D uncertain. V was trimmed by 2 bases and J by 5 bases, leaving 12 bases between them. This CDR3 is built from 15 residues. From germline, CDR1 is KGHSH and CDR2 LQKENI. CDR3 protein: CASSPGLQKTGELFF. As DNA, the CDR3 is TGTGCCAGCTCACCAGGGTTGCAGAAAACCGGGGAGCTGTTTTTT.

The chain carries TRBV30 and TRBJ2-3; D uncertain. V was pared by 0 bases and J by 2 bases, with 12 bases between. Per germline, CDR1 GTSNPN and CDR2 SVGIG (reference sequence). The CDR3 is 15 amino acids. Written as DNA, the CDR3 is TGTGCCTGGAGTGTACAAGGGATCTACACAGATACGCAGTATTTT. Amino acid sequence: CAWSVQGIYTDTQYF.

This clone showed up many times. V is TRBV2 and J is TRBJ1-6; D unclear. V dropped 3 bases and J dropped 4 bases, with 7 bases sitting between them. This CDR3 has 14 residues. Germline V gives CDR1 SNHLY, CDR2 FYNNEI. The CDR3 loop reads CASSDNFYNSPLHF. The CDR3 DNA sequence: TGTGCCAGCAGTGACAACTTTTATAATTCACCCCTCCACTTT.

V and J are TRBV4-2 and TRBJ1-2; D ambiguous. Germline-derived CDR1 and CDR2 are LGHNA and YNFKEQ. Trimming took 0 bases from V and 11 from J, leaving 13 bases between them. The CDR3 consists of 13 residues. CDR3 nucleotide sequence: TGTGCCAGCAGCCAAGACACCGACTCAGGTTACACCTTC. Encoded protein: CASSQDTDSGYTF.

Ten or more counts support this clone. The chain is built from TRBV5-6 and TRBJ2-1; 10 bases align to TRBD2. The CDR3 spans 17 residues. The germline V gene encodes CDR1 SGHDT and CDR2 YYEEEE. The junction had 15 bases not matched to a gene; V was cut back by 4 bases and J by 8 bases. CDR3 loop: CASSPWGASGSRDEQFF. Written as DNA, the CDR3 is TGTGCCAGCAGCCCTTGGGGGGCTAGCGGGAGTCGGGATGAGCAGTTCTTC.

This clone was observed many times. The chain links TRBV12-3 or TRBV12-4 to TRBJ2-7; 13 bases are a match to TRBD2. The trim removed 3 bases at V and 3 bases at J, leaving 5 bases unmatched. CDR3 length: 16 residues. CDR3 in amino acids: CASSFGLAGEGYEQYF. DNA of the CDR3: TGTGCCAGCAGTTTCGGACTAGCGGGAGAAGGCTACGAGCAGTACTTC.

This clone was observed a few times. V and J are TRBV7-9 and TRBJ2-5, with a tentative D call TRBD1 (5 bases). CDR3 size: 15 residues. Germline CDR1 is SEHNR and CDR2 is FQNEAQ (reference sequence). Trimming removed 5 bases from V and 2 bases from J, with 15 bases in between. CDR3: CASSIDWTNQETQYF. The CDR3 bases are TGTGCCAGCAGCATAGACTGGACAAATCAAGAGACCCAGTACTTC.

With regard to this clone: A much larger clone differs from this one at a single base, so this may be a read error. The chain links TRBV5-4 to TRBJ2-1; D is perhaps TRBD1 or TRBD2 (5 bases each). Germline CDR1 and CDR2: SGHNT and YYREEE (reference sequence). The V and J ends lost 5 bases and 9 bases respectively, with 18 bases between them. The CDR3 extends over 14 amino acids. The CDR3 loop reads CASRWTDGGGEQFF. Written as DNA, the CDR3 is TGTGCCAGCAGATGGACCGATGGGGGTGGTGAGCAGTTCTTC.

Ten or more counts support this clone. This rearrangement joins TRBV29-1 to TRBJ2-5, with unresolved D. Germline V gene data show CDR1 as SQVTM and CDR2 as ANQGSEA. Trimming shortened V by 7 bases and J by 7 bases, and 13 bases separated the two germline ends. The CDR3 is made up of 11 amino acids. Here the CDR3 reads CSEAARGTQYF. The CDR3 bases are TGCAGCGAGGCGGCTCGCGGGACCCAGTACTTC.

This clone was counted only a few times. A read error is possible here, since a much larger clone lies one base away. Here the CDR3 omits its conserved ending phenylalanine or tryptophan, so a read error is the likely source. The genes are TRBV6-1 and TRBJ1-6; D ambiguous. Germline CDR1 reads MNHNS; CDR2 reads SASEGT. This CDR3 has 14 amino acids. DNA for the CDR3: TGTGCCAGCAGCCGCGACGGTAATAATTCACACCTCCACCTT. Residues: CASSRDGNNSHLHL.